This T cell receptor (beta chain) was sequenced during a study of technical replicates of blood from a few donors. Here immunoSEQ multiplex PCR was the method, and the copy in TCRdb shows in-frame clones only, minus some. Found here are about 86,000 clones, under 96% of them singletons; the top ten hold around 0.35%. The germline V gene encodes CDR1 SGHTA and CDR2 FQGNSA. With V trimmed by 5 bases and J by 4 bases, 12 bases remained unmatched. CDR3 length: 16 amino acids. This TCR was recovered from a human donor in good health. The chain links TRBV7-2 to TRBJ2-3, with 7 bases fitting TRBD1. The sample was T cells isolated from PBMCs. CDR3 in amino acids: CASSRYDRVDADTQYF. The CDR3 DNA is TGTGCCAGCAGCCGCTACGACAGGGTCGATGCAGATACGCAGTATTTT.